The rows below give T cell receptor beta chains drawn from one sample of a study of regulatory T cells in long-lasting Graves disease. Via MiXCR, TCRdb re-called the multiplex PCR reads, giving one row per CDR3 protein. This sample has 400,000 to 450,000 distinct CDR3 sequences, with 20% to 25% found just once. This material consisted of peripheral blood mononuclear cells (PBMCs), taken when the disease was refractory, from a patient treated with antithyroid drugs. All receptors come from a female donor with Graves disease. Each CDR3 is given with its conserved first and last residue. Fields, in order: V gene, clone size, J gene, D gene, CDR3 DNA, CDR3 protein. D genes are given only for firm matches. The size entry is marked missing in some rows and otherwise reads once, few, many or a size class.

V gene: TRBV28
clone size: many
J gene: TRBJ2-7
D gene: NA
CDR3 DNA: TGTGCCAGCAACCGGGCCTTCTACGAGCAGTACTTC
CDR3 protein: CASNRAFYEQYF

V gene: TRBV6-5
clone size: NA
J gene: TRBJ2-2
D gene: TRBD1
CDR3 DNA: TGTGCCAGCAGTTTCCGACAGGGGGCCGGCGGGGAGCTGTTTTTT
CDR3 protein: CASSFRQGAGGELFF

V gene: TRBV3-1
clone size: many
J gene: TRBJ2-7
D gene: NA
CDR3 DNA: TGTGCCAGCAGCAGACAGGCCACTTACGAGCAGTACTTC
CDR3 protein: CASSRQATYEQYF

V gene: TRBV19
clone size: NA
J gene: TRBJ2-5
D gene: TRBD1
CDR3 DNA: TGTGCCAGTAGTATTGCAGGGGGCTACGAGACCCAGTACTTC
CDR3 protein: CASSIAGGYETQYF

V gene: TRBV28
clone size: few
J gene: TRBJ1-3
D gene: NA
CDR3 DNA: TGTGCCAGCAGTTCAGACAGGAAAAGCTCTGGAAACACCATATATTTT
CDR3 protein: CASSSDRKSSGNTIYF

V gene: TRBV2
clone size: many
J gene: TRBJ2-5
D gene: NA
CDR3 DNA: TGTGCCAGCGGCTACAGGGATCAAGAGACCCAGTACTTC
CDR3 protein: CASGYRDQETQYF

V gene: TRBV7-9
clone size: NA
J gene: TRBJ2-1
D gene: TRBD1
CDR3 DNA: TGTGCCAGCAGCTTAGCGGTAGGGGGCATAGACAATGAGCAGTTCTTC
CDR3 protein: CASSLAVGGIDNEQFF

V gene: TRBV6-1
clone size: NA
J gene: TRBJ2-2
D gene: TRBD2
CDR3 DNA: TGTGCCAGCACCGTAGCGGGAGAAACCGGGGAGCTGTTTTTT
CDR3 protein: CASTVAGETGELFF

V gene: TRBV3-1
clone size: many
J gene: TRBJ1-1
D gene: NA
CDR3 DNA: TGTGCCAGCAGCCAAGTAACTGGGTCCCTTGGGAACACTGAAGCTTTCTTT
CDR3 protein: CASSQVTGSLGNTEAFF

V gene: TRBV20-1
clone size: NA
J gene: TRBJ1-3
D gene: NA
CDR3 DNA: TGCAGTGCTAGTCGGATTTATTCTGGAAACACCATATATTTT
CDR3 protein: CSASRIYSGNTIYF

V gene: TRBV6-5
clone size: NA
J gene: TRBJ2-7
D gene: NA
CDR3 DNA: TGTGCCAGCAGTTGGGACTTGGGTAGCAACGAGCAGTACTTC
CDR3 protein: CASSWDLGSNEQYF

V gene: TRBV7-9
clone size: few
J gene: TRBJ1-4
D gene: NA
CDR3 DNA: TGTGCCAGCAGCCCCCCTGTATGGAGGGGAAAACTGTTTTTT
CDR3 protein: CASSPPVWRGKLFF

V gene: TRBV30
clone size: NA
J gene: TRBJ1-2
D gene: NA
CDR3 DNA: TGTGCCTGGAGTGAAGGACACTCGGGCTACACCTTC
CDR3 protein: CAWSEGHSGYTF

V gene: TRBV28
clone size: many
J gene: TRBJ2-5
D gene: TRBD1
CDR3 DNA: TGTGCCAGCAGTGTACCCGGGACAGGTCCGGAGACCCAGTACTTC
CDR3 protein: CASSVPGTGPETQYF

V gene: TRBV19
clone size: NA
J gene: TRBJ2-1
D gene: TRBD2
CDR3 DNA: TGTGCCAGTAGTATACCTAGCGGGTCCTACAATGAGCAGTTCTTC
CDR3 protein: CASSIPSGSYNEQFF

V gene: TRBV10-3
clone size: NA
J gene: TRBJ2-7
D gene: NA
CDR3 DNA: TGTGCCATCAGTGAGCTGAGCGGCTCCTACGAGCAGTACTTC
CDR3 protein: CAISELSGSYEQYF

V gene: TRBV15
clone size: many
J gene: TRBJ2-7
D gene: TRBD1
CDR3 DNA: TGTGCCACCAGCAGAAATAGGTGGGCAGGGGGCTCCTACGAGCAGTACTTC
CDR3 protein: CATSRNRWAGGSYEQYF

V gene: TRBV27
clone size: many
J gene: TRBJ1-1
D gene: NA
CDR3 DNA: TGTGCCAGCAAGGGACTCGTGAACACTGAAGCTTTCTTT
CDR3 protein: CASKGLVNTEAFF